The 3 T cell receptor beta chains listed next were all sequenced from one sample in a study of response to subunit inactivated influenza vaccine. From the RT-PCR reads, TCRdb called clonotypes with MiXCR, one entry per CDR3 protein. Of around 850,000 distinct CDR3 sequences listed, less than 20% are singletons. The material was PBMCs from blood, obtained about 5 days after vaccination. The receptors were gathered from a man aged 50 to 60 who received an inactivated influenza vaccine.

This clonotype appeared a single time. The chain couples TRBV5-1 to TRBJ2-1; 9 positions match TRBD2. The CDR3 sequence is 17 residues long. The germline V gene encodes CDR1 SGHRS and CDR2 YFSETQ. Unmatched junction bases numbered 8, after V lost 0 bases and J lost 4 bases. CDR3 sequence: CASSLVPASGTYNEQFF. The CDR3 DNA reads TGCGCCAGCAGCTTGGTTCCGGCTAGCGGGACTTACAATGAGCAGTTCTTC.

This clonotype was observed a few times. The CDR3 region has the DNA TGCAGTGCTAGGCTGGGACAGGGGGCCTACGAGCAGTACTTC. Translating gives CSARLGQGAYEQYF. This chain joins TRBV20-1 and TRBJ2-7; TRBD1 matches 11 bases. CDR1 DFQATT and CDR2 SNEGSKA come from the germline V gene (reference sequence). Unmatched junction bases numbered 3, after V lost 3 bases and J lost 2 bases. CDR3 length: 14 amino acids.

The genes are TRBV4-2 and TRBJ2-5; D unresolved. Germline values: CDR1 LGHNA, CDR2 YNFKEQ. There are 15 residues in the CDR3. Deletions cut 0 bases from V and 0 bases from J, with 8 bases between. The CDR3 loop reads CASSQDRVHQETQYF. The DNA for the CDR3 is TGTGCCAGCAGCCAAGATCGGGTGCACCAAGAGACCCAGTACTTC.